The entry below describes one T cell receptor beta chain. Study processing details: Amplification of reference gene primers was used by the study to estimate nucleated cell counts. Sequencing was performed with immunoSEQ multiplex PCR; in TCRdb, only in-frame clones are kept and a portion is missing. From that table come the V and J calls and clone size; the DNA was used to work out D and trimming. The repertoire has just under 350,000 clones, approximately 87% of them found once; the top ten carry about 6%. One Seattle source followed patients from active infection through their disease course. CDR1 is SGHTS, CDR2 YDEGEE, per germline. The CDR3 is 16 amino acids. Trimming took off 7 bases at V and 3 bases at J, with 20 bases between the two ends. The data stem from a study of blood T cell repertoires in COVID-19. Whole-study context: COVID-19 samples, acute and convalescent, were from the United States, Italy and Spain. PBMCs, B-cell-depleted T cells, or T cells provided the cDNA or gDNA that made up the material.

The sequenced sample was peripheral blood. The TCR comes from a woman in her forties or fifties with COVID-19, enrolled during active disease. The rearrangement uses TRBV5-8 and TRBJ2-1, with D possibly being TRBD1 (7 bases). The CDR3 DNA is TGTGCCAGCTGGATAGGAGGGACAGCCTACTACAATGAGCAGTTCTTC. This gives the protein CASWIGGTAYYNEQFF.